Below are 21 T cell receptor beta chains sequenced from a single sample in a study of blood T cell repertoires in COVID-19. TCRdb's table, derived via immunoSEQ multiplex PCR, lists solely in-frame clones and lacks some. Here the sample spans fewer than 250,000 clones, around 91% being singletons. The sequenced sample was peripheral blood. The source is a woman in her 40s with acute or convalescent COVID-19.

This clone was found once. This chain links TRBV19 with TRBJ1-1; possibly TRBD1 for D (5 bases). From germline, CDR1 is LNHDA and CDR2 SQIVND (reference sequence). The CDR3 is made up of 12 amino acids. The V gene lost 4 bases and the J gene lost 10 bases, with 13 bases spanning the gap. CDR3 sequence (DNA): TGTGCCAGTAGTACACAACACGGGGGAGCTTTCTTT. This encodes CASSTQHGGAFF.

The genes are TRBV19 and TRBJ1-3; no definite D call. The CDR3 covers 13 residues. V lost 3 bases and J lost 5, with 8 bases in between. Per the germline V gene, CDR1 is LNHDA and CDR2 is SQIVND (reference sequence). CDR3 sequence (DNA): TGTGCCAGTAGTATCGAGCCTCGAAACACCATATATTTT. Amino acids: CASSIEPRNTIYF.

The chain uses TRBV7-8 and TRBJ2-7; D is perhaps TRBD2 (5 bases). V lost 5 bases to trimming and J lost 4 bases, with 9 bases between them. The V gene's germline CDR1 is SGHVS and CDR2 FQNEAQ. The CDR3 has 12 amino acids. The CDR3 spells CASSPSGYEQYV. The CDR3, as DNA: TGTGCCAGCAGCCCAAGCGGATACGAGCAGTACGTC.

The chain has TRBV9 and TRBJ1-2, with D unresolved. The CDR3 is 15 amino acids. The ends were cut back, 0 bases at V and 2 bases at J, with 11 bases in the middle. Germline CDR1 SGDLS, CDR2 YYNGEE. The CDR3 region has the DNA TGTGCCAGCAGCGTAGGCATCGGTCCAAACTATGGCTACACCTTC. Translating gives CASSVGIGPNYGYTF.

This chain uses TRBV4-1 with TRBJ2-5; D may be TRBD2 (5 bases). The V gene lost 1 base and the J gene lost 5 bases, with 8 bases spanning the gap. The germline CDR1 and CDR2 sequences are MGHRA and YSYEKL. This CDR3 has 13 residues. The CDR3 loop is CASSQGGEETQYF. Here the CDR3 DNA reads TGCGCCAGCAGCCAAGGTGGGGAGGAGACCCAGTACTTC.

This chain links TRBV7-9 with TRBJ2-5, with 8 bases that match TRBD1. Germline V CDR1 and CDR2: SEHNR, FQNEAQ (reference sequence). This CDR3 spans 14 amino acids. V trimming: 7 bases; J trimming: 5 bases; junction bases outside the gene matches: 9. The DNA of the CDR3 is TGTGCCAGCAAGACAGCAGGGGGCTTGGAGACCCAGTACTTC. Its protein is CASKTAGGLETQYF.

This chain connects TRBV6-1 to TRBJ2-5; the match to TRBD2 covers 8 bases. CDR3 size: 16 residues. Germline CDR1 is MNHNS and CDR2 is SASEGT. J was trimmed by 5 bases and V by 2 bases; bases with no gene match: 10. The CDR3 protein is CASSEFAGGGGETQYF. As DNA, the CDR3 is TGTGCCAGCAGTGAATTCGCCGGGGGGGGAGGTGAGACCCAGTACTTC.

The chain uses TRBV4-1 and TRBJ1-2; D is perhaps TRBD1 (6 bases). V was pared by 2 bases and J by 8 bases, with 15 bases between. Germline V gene lookup returns CDR1 MGHRA and CDR2 YSYEKL. The CDR3 sequence is 14 residues long. The CDR3 bases are TGCGCCAGCAGCCAATTGGGGGGGGCCAAGGGCTACACCTTC. Protein: CASSQLGGAKGYTF.

The V call is TRBV4-1, the J call TRBJ1-1; D remains unclear. Looked up from germline, CDR1 is MGHRA and CDR2 is YSYEKL. The CDR3 is made up of 14 amino acids. V was clipped by 0 bases and J by 4 bases, with 9 bases between them. The CDR3 here is CASSQEGLSTEAFF. As DNA, the CDR3 is TGCGCCAGCAGCCAAGAGGGCCTTTCCACTGAAGCTTTCTTT.

This rearrangement joins TRBV29-1 to TRBJ2-1, with 10 nucleotides matching TRBD1. Trimming cost V 3 bases and J 7 bases; bases outside gene matches: 3. Germline values: CDR1 SQVTM, CDR2 ANQGSEA. The CDR3 covers 13 residues. Here the CDR3 DNA reads TGCAGCGTTGACCGGACAGGGGGGAATGAGCAGTTCTTC. Amino acids: CSVDRTGGNEQFF.

The chain combines TRBV19 with TRBJ1-3; possible D gene TRBD1, 5 bases. The CDR3 loop spans 14 amino acids. V was pared by 5 bases and J by 8 bases, with 16 bases between. CDR1 is LNHDA and CDR2 is SQIVND in the germline V gene (reference sequence). The CDR3 DNA sequence: TGTGCCAGTAGTTTAACGGGGGAGGTCGACACCATATATTTT. It codes for CASSLTGEVDTIYF. The whole variable domain, remainder taken from reference TRBV19 and TRBJ1-3, is DGGITQSPKYLFRKEGQNVTLSCEQNLNHDAMYWYRQDPGQGLRLIYYSQIVNDFQKGDIAEGYSVSREKKESFPLTVTSAQKNPTAFYLCASSLTGEVDTIYFGEGSWLTVV.

The J gene is TRBJ2-2, the V gene TRBV5-4; 9 bases are shared with TRBD2. This CDR3 is 16 amino acids long. Looked up from germline, CDR1 is SGHNT and CDR2 is YYREEE (reference sequence). J was trimmed by 4 bases and V by 3 bases; bases with no gene match: 7. CDR3 sequence reads: CASSSQRGALTGELFF. The CDR3 nucleotides read TGTGCCAGCAGCTCTCAGCGGGGGGCCCTCACCGGGGAGCTGTTTTTT.

The V call is TRBV6-5, the J call TRBJ1-3; D is possibly TRBD1 (6 bases). With 6 bases removed from V and 3 bases from J, the gap between germline ends came to 12 bases. This CDR3 has 14 residues. Looked up from germline, CDR1 is MNHEY and CDR2 is SVGAGI. The CDR3 reads CASSPGTLGNTIYF. The CDR3 nucleotides read TGTGCCAGCAGCCCCGGGACACTTGGAAACACCATATATTTT.

This clone appeared once. This chain connects TRBV19 to TRBJ1-2; no clear D. The V end was cut by 4 bases, the J end by 8 bases, with 11 bases between. Germline CDR1 LNHDA, CDR2 SQIVND (reference sequence). The CDR3 has 12 amino acids. CDR3 sequence: CASSTKERGYTF. As DNA, the CDR3 is TGTGCCAGTAGTACAAAAGAGAGGGGCTACACCTTC.

The chain employs TRBV6-2 or TRBV6-3 and TRBJ2-1, with D perhaps TRBD2 (6 bases). With 5 bases removed from V and 5 bases from J, the gap between germline ends came to 16 bases. Germline CDR1 is MNHEY and CDR2 is SVGEGT. The CDR3 runs 15 residues. The CDR3 sequence is CASSPRTGGHNEQFF. CDR3 DNA sequence: TGTGCCAGCAGTCCCCGGACCGGGGGTCACAATGAGCAGTTCTTC.

This rearrangement joins TRBV5-1 to TRBJ2-3; 12 positions agree with TRBD2. J gave up 2 bases and V 3 bases, and 7 bases lay outside the gene matches. CDR3 size: 17 residues. Germline values: CDR1 SGHRS, CDR2 YFSETQ. DNA of the CDR3: TGCGCCAGCAGCTCGTACCTAGCGGGGGGGACCACAGATACGCAGTATTTT. Its protein product is CASSSYLAGGTTDTQYF.

The gene calls are TRBV5-4 and TRBJ1-1; TRBD1 agrees at 9 bases. This CDR3 has 17 residues. The V segment lost 4 bases and the J segment 5 bases; nucleotides outside the gene matches: 15. The germline gives CDR1 SGHNT, CDR2 YYREEE (reference sequence). CDR3 residues: CASSPNPGQGYVTEAFF. CDR3 nucleotides: TGTGCCAGCAGCCCGAACCCGGGACAGGGCTATGTGACTGAAGCTTTCTTT.

As to this clone: Additional DNA sequences in this sample encode the identical CDR3. V usage is TRBV6-5 and J usage is TRBJ2-7, with D tentatively TRBD1 (6 bases). The CDR3 is 13 amino acids. V gave up 4 bases and J gave up 2 bases, with 9 bases separating them. Per germline, CDR1 MNHEY and CDR2 SVGAGI. In DNA form, the CDR3 reads TGTGCCAGCAGTTCTGGACAGACCTACGAGCAGTACGTC. It encodes CASSSGQTYEQYV.

The chain recombines TRBV19 with TRBJ2-3; D is perhaps TRBD1 (7 bases). The CDR3 runs to 17 residues. Germline CDR1 and CDR2: LNHDA and SQIVND (reference sequence). Trimming removed 6 bases at V and 1 base at J, with 20 bases between. The DNA for the CDR3 is TGTGCCAGTAGCCGCCAGGGGGTTGGCGGGGGCACAGATACGCAGTATTTT. It specifies CASSRQGVGGGTDTQYF.

The chain joins TRBV5-1 to TRBJ1-1; D is ambiguous. Germline V gene sequence: CDR1 SGHRS, CDR2 YFSETQ. Trimming took off 1 base at V and 6 bases at J, with 10 bases between the two ends. The length of the CDR3 is 13 residues. The CDR3 region is CASSLNGHSEAFF. CDR3 sequence (DNA): TGCGCCAGCAGCTTGAATGGTCACTCTGAAGCTTTCTTT.

The genes are TRBV9 and TRBJ1-3; 9 positions match TRBD1. This CDR3 has 16 amino acids. The junction had 4 bases not matched to a gene; V was cut back by 3 bases and J by 0 bases. The V gene's germline CDR1 is SGDLS and CDR2 YYNGEE. For the CDR3, the DNA is TGTGCCAGCAGCGCCTTGGACAGGGGCTCTGGAAACACCATATATTTT. It translates to CASSALDRGSGNTIYF.